The entry below describes one TCR beta chain. Antigen: not known. This table comes from immunoSEQ multiplex PCR, and its TCRdb copy is limited to in-frame clones, with some not included. Among around 340,000 clones listed, approximately 90% were seen once. The treatment is: about 20 received Ad26.COV2.S at low or high dose, single or two shots; roughly five received placebo; per-sample allocation not given. Specimen acquisition occurred on day 63 following the initial vaccine or placebo injection. The individual, an adult aged 18-55 years, was a donor in Boston. Vaccination used an Ad26 vector expressing Wuhan-strain SARS-CoV-2 spike. The V gene lost 8 bases and the J gene lost 4 bases, with 6 bases spanning the gap. This CDR3 region has 11 residues. This sample is part of a study of Ad26.COV2.S vaccination and SARS-CoV-2 variants. Points from the study as a whole: Vaccinated individuals (as opposed to placebo recipients) had higher spike-specific TCR breadth. Whether participants received vaccine or placebo, their non-spike TCR breadth was similar.

The chain recombines TRBV12-3 or TRBV12-4 with TRBJ2-1; D gene uncertain. The TCR sequence derives from a person aged 18-60 years who received the Ad26.COV2.S COVID-19 vaccine or a placebo. The specimen was peripheral blood, collected in a trial of Ad26.COV2.S vaccine versus placebo. CDR3 sequence: CASGRYNEQFF. CDR3 bases: TGTGCCAGCGGCCGGTACAATGAGCAGTTCTTC.